Listed below are T cell receptor beta chains from one sample, sequenced in a study of graft-versus-host responses after intestinal transplantation. TCRdb's copy holds only in-frame clones and misses some; the assay was immunoSEQ multiplex PCR. The sample lists a few thousand clones, approximately 31% occurring once. The sequences come from alloreactive CD8+ T cells from a mixed lymphocyte reaction culture, collected before transplantation. These receptors all come from a human patient who was an organ donor for intestinal transplantation. Each CDR3 is given with its conserved first and last residue. D genes are given only for firm matches. Clone size is not always given. Where it is, it says once, few, many or a class for expanded clones.

J: TRBJ2-2
D: .
size: .
V: TRBV4-1
CDR3: CASRRPKNTGELFF
DNA: TGCGCCAGCAGGAGGCCGAAGAACACCGGGGAGCTGTTTTTT

J: TRBJ1-1
D: .
size: .
V: TRBV5-8
CDR3: CASSVTGNTEAFF
DNA: TGTGCCAGCAGCGTCACGGGGAACACTGAAGCTTTCTTT

J: TRBJ2-1
D: .
size: .
V: TRBV9
CDR3: CASSVDGEYNEQFF
DNA: TGTGCCAGCAGCGTAGACGGGGAATACAATGAGCAGTTCTTC

J: TRBJ1-4
D: TRBD1
size: .
V: TRBV11-2
CDR3: CASSLIRGHEKLFF
DNA: TGTGCCAGCAGCTTAATCAGGGGGCATGAAAAACTGTTTTTT

J: TRBJ2-3
D: .
size: .
V: TRBV19
CDR3: CASASAGGRSDTQYF
DNA: TGTGCCAGTGCTTCGGCCGGGGGGCGATCAGATACGCAGTATTTT

J: TRBJ2-7
D: TRBD2
size: .
V: TRBV27
CDR3: CASSFSGGTSYEQYF
DNA: TGTGCCAGCAGTTTTAGCGGGGGGACCTCTTACGAGCAGTACTTC

J: TRBJ2-1
D: .
size: .
V: TRBV4-3
CDR3: CASSHGGVYNEQFF
DNA: TGCGCCAGCAGCCACGGCGGGGTCTACAATGAGCAGTTCTTC

J: TRBJ2-7
D: TRBD2
size: .
V: TRBV27
CDR3: CASSLAAGGNYEQYF
DNA: TGTGCCAGCAGTTTGGCAGCGGGGGGGAACTACGAGCAGTACTTC

J: TRBJ2-5
D: .
size: few
V: TRBV18
CDR3: CASSPWVGETQYF
DNA: TGTGCCAGCTCCCCTTGGGTCGGGGAGACCCAGTACTTC

J: TRBJ1-1
D: .
size: large
V: TRBV4-1
CDR3: CASSQDPGFEEAFF
DNA: TGCGCCAGCAGCCAAGATCCAGGGTTTGAGGAAGCTTTCTTT

J: TRBJ2-1
D: .
size: few
V: TRBV15
CDR3: CATSRDGPTNEQFF
DNA: TGTGCCACCAGCAGAGATGGGCCTACCAATGAGCAGTTCTTC

J: TRBJ2-7
D: .
size: medium-sized
V: TRBV7-8
CDR3: CASSLGSGVSYEQYF
DNA: TGTGCCAGCAGCTTAGGTAGCGGCGTCTCCTACGAGCAGTACTTC

J: TRBJ2-7
D: .
size: large
V: TRBV4-1
CDR3: CASSQVESGYEQYF
DNA: TGCGCCAGCAGCCAAGTCGAATCCGGTTACGAGCAGTACTTC

J: TRBJ1-4
D: .
size: few
V: TRBV18
CDR3: CASSYQMYEKLFF
DNA: TGTGCCAGCTCATATCAGATGTATGAAAAACTGTTTTTT

J: TRBJ2-7
D: .
size: medium-sized
V: TRBV5-4
CDR3: CASSSRTAYEQYF
DNA: TGTGCCAGCAGCTCAAGGACAGCGTACGAGCAGTACTTC

J: TRBJ1-2
D: TRBD1
size: few
V: TRBV5-6
CDR3: CASSLGRDRGREGYTF
DNA: TGTGCCAGCAGCTTGGGGAGGGACAGGGGGCGTGAAGGCTACACCTTC

J: TRBJ1-2
D: TRBD1
size: medium-sized
V: TRBV27
CDR3: CASRTDRVNGYTF
DNA: TGTGCCAGCAGGACGGACAGGGTTAATGGCTACACCTTC

J: TRBJ1-3
D: .
size: medium-sized
V: TRBV4-1
CDR3: CASSHLLQGSSGNTIYF
DNA: TGCGCCAGCAGCCATTTACTCCAGGGAAGCTCTGGAAACACCATATATTTT

J: TRBJ2-1
D: TRBD2
size: medium-sized
V: TRBV7-6
CDR3: CASSPRTSGGAYEQFF
DNA: TGTGCCAGCAGCCCTAGGACTAGCGGGGGGGCGTATGAGCAGTTCTTC

J: TRBJ2-6
D: .
size: .
V: TRBV5-6
CDR3: CASFLELSGANVLTF
DNA: TGTGCCAGCTTTCTTGAACTCTCTGGGGCCAACGTCCTGACTTTC

J: TRBJ2-1
D: TRBD2
size: large
V: TRBV4-3
CDR3: CASSQDRAGDLNEQFF
DNA: TGCGCCAGCAGCCAAGATCGGGCGGGGGATTTGAATGAGCAGTTCTTC

J: TRBJ1-2
D: .
size: .
V: TRBV6-5
CDR3: CASRTTAGYGYTF
DNA: TGTGCCAGCAGGACAACGGCGGGCTATGGCTACACCTTC

J: TRBJ2-7
D: TRBD2
size: .
V: TRBV5-4
CDR3: CASSLAGGSYEQYF
DNA: TGTGCCAGCAGCTTGGCGGGGGGCTCCTACGAGCAGTACTTC

J: TRBJ1-2
D: .
size: once
V: TRBV2
CDR3: CASSEARYGYTF
DNA: TGTGCCAGCAGTGAAGCGCGGTATGGCTACACCTTC

J: TRBJ1-2
D: TRBD1
size: few
V: TRBV11-2
CDR3: CASSSFRQGLNGYTF
DNA: TGTGCCAGCAGCTCCTTCAGACAGGGTTTGAATGGCTACACCTTC

J: TRBJ2-4
D: .
size: few
V: TRBV5-3
CDR3: CARSLDRVAKNIQYF
DNA: TGTGCCAGAAGCTTGGACAGGGTAGCCAAAAACATTCAGTACTTC

J: TRBJ2-7
D: .
size: few
V: TRBV27
CDR3: CASSHGSSYEQYF
DNA: TGTGCCAGCAGTCACGGGAGCTCCTACGAGCAGTACTTC

J: TRBJ2-3
D: TRBD1
size: .
V: TRBV6-5
CDR3: CASSHDRVGTDTQYF
DNA: TGTGCCAGCAGCCATGACAGGGTCGGTACAGATACGCAGTATTTT

J: TRBJ2-7
D: TRBD1
size: few
V: TRBV29-1
CDR3: CSVVGSDRGPYEQYF
DNA: TGCAGCGTTGTAGGATCCGACAGGGGGCCCTACGAGCAGTACTTC

J: TRBJ2-7
D: TRBD2
size: large
V: TRBV19
CDR3: CASSIGSGGPFSYEQYF
DNA: TGTGCCAGTAGTATCGGTAGCGGGGGGCCTTTCTCCTACGAGCAGTACTTC

J: TRBJ1-6
D: .
size: .
V: TRBV9
CDR3: CASSVSVTYNSPLHF
DNA: TGTGCCAGCAGCGTCAGTGTTACCTATAATTCACCCCTCCACTTT

J: TRBJ2-3
D: .
size: few
V: TRBV9
CDR3: CASSSSGAYTDTQYF
DNA: TGTGCCAGCAGTTCCAGCGGAGCTTACACAGATACGCAGTATTTT

J: TRBJ2-7
D: TRBD2
size: .
V: TRBV2
CDR3: CASSEWGSGGAGSYEQYF
DNA: TGTGCCAGCAGTGAATGGGGTAGCGGGGGGGCCGGATCCTACGAGCAGTACTTC

J: TRBJ1-2
D: .
size: few
V: TRBV2
CDR3: CASSDGGSNYGYTF
DNA: TGTGCCAGCAGTGATGGGGGCAGTAACTATGGCTACACCTTC

J: TRBJ2-7
D: .
size: .
V: TRBV19
CDR3: CASSMGLNYEQYF
DNA: TGTGCCAGTAGTATGGGACTCAACTACGAGCAGTACTTC

J: TRBJ2-1
D: TRBD1
size: .
V: TRBV19
CDR3: CASRLTGGSYNEQFF
DNA: TGTGCCAGTAGGCTGACAGGGGGCTCCTACAATGAGCAGTTCTTC

J: TRBJ1-1
D: TRBD1
size: .
V: TRBV27
CDR3: CASSSEEQGVTEAFF
DNA: TGTGCCAGCAGTTCTGAAGAACAGGGGGTCACTGAAGCTTTCTTT

J: TRBJ1-2
D: TRBD1
size: medium-sized
V: TRBV7-6
CDR3: CASSLDRGGNNYGYTF
DNA: TGTGCCAGCAGCCTAGACAGGGGTGGGAACAACTATGGCTACACCTTC

J: TRBJ1-6
D: .
size: large
V: TRBV4-1
CDR3: CASSIFGGQYNNSPLHF
DNA: TGCGCCAGCAGTATTTTCGGCGGACAATACAATAATTCACCCCTCCACTTT

J: TRBJ1-1
D: .
size: medium-sized
V: TRBV23-1
CDR3: CARETGNTEAFF
DNA: TGCGCCAGGGAGACAGGGAACACTGAAGCTTTCTTT

J: TRBJ2-5
D: TRBD2
size: few
V: TRBV5-4
CDR3: CASSLRLAGLGTQYF
DNA: TGTGCCAGCAGCTTAAGACTAGCGGGCCTCGGGACCCAGTACTTC

J: TRBJ1-1
D: TRBD1
size: .
V: TRBV6-1
CDR3: CASTKGASLTEAFF
DNA: TGTGCCAGCACTAAGGGGGCCAGTTTGACTGAAGCTTTCTTT

J: TRBJ2-2
D: .
size: .
V: TRBV7-9
CDR3: CASSWGLVAGELFF
DNA: TGTGCCAGCAGCTGGGGACTGGTGGCGGGGGAGCTGTTTTTT

J: TRBJ1-4
D: TRBD1
size: .
V: TRBV6-5
CDR3: CASSPLETGGEKLFF
DNA: TGTGCCAGCAGTCCTCTTGAGACAGGGGGCGAAAAACTGTTTTTT

J: TRBJ2-5
D: .
size: .
V: TRBV7-9
CDR3: CASIQPGLYQETQYF
DNA: TGTGCCAGCATCCAACCAGGACTATACCAAGAGACCCAGTACTTC

J: TRBJ1-5
D: .
size: .
V: TRBV9
CDR3: CASSRGYSNQPQHF
DNA: TGTGCCAGCAGCCGAGGGTATAGCAATCAGCCCCAGCATTTT

J: TRBJ1-1
D: .
size: few
V: TRBV6-6
CDR3: CASSYSPGTEAFF
DNA: TGTGCCAGCAGTTACTCGCCCGGCACTGAAGCTTTCTTT

J: TRBJ2-7
D: TRBD2
size: .
V: TRBV4-1
CDR3: CASSRVSGETYEQYF
DNA: TGCGCCAGCAGCCGTGTTAGCGGGGAAACCTACGAGCAGTACTTC

J: TRBJ1-3
D: TRBD1
size: few
V: TRBV7-9
CDR3: CASSLVRWDRSSGNTIYF
DNA: TGTGCCAGCAGCTTAGTTCGGTGGGACAGAAGCTCTGGAAACACCATATATTTT

J: TRBJ1-2
D: .
size: few
V: TRBV7-2
CDR3: CASSFRRRNYGYTF
DNA: TGTGCCAGCAGCTTCAGACGGCGGAACTATGGCTACACCTTC

J: TRBJ2-3
D: TRBD1
size: few
V: TRBV11-1
CDR3: CASSQGGDTQYF
DNA: TGTGCCAGCAGTCAAGGGGGCGATACGCAGTATTTT

J: TRBJ2-7
D: TRBD2
size: .
V: TRBV7-9
CDR3: CASSTTSGGAYEQYF
DNA: TGTGCCAGCAGCACGACTAGCGGGGGGGCCTACGAGCAGTACTTC

J: TRBJ1-4
D: .
size: large
V: TRBV4-3
CDR3: CASSQEGLRVPVNEKLFF
DNA: TGCGCCAGCAGCCAAGAGGGGCTTAGGGTACCGGTTAATGAAAAACTGTTTTTT

J: TRBJ1-2
D: .
size: .
V: TRBV9
CDR3: CASSASRGSNYGYTF
DNA: TGTGCCAGCAGCGCAAGCAGGGGTTCGAACTATGGCTACACCTTC

J: TRBJ2-3
D: .
size: .
V: TRBV15
CDR3: CATSDRGAADTQYF
DNA: TGTGCCACCAGCGACCGGGGGGCAGCAGATACGCAGTATTTT